This T cell receptor (beta chain) comes out of a study of blood T cell repertoires in COVID-19. Study-wide context: The samples span acute and convalescent COVID-19 from the United States, Italy and Spain. Sample material is recorded as cDNA or gDNA derived from T cells, B-cell-depleted T cells, or PBMCs.

In germline, CDR1 is SGHRS, CDR2 YFSETQ. The CDR3 contains 16 residues. V was trimmed by 0 bases and J by 2 bases, leaving 9 bases between them. Original methodology: Amplified reference gene primers provided the basis for estimating nucleated cell counts. Method: immunoSEQ multiplex PCR; TCRdb's copy keeps in-frame clones and lacks some. Clonal size and the V and J genes are those of that table, whereas D and trimming came from the DNA. The repertoire holds more than 85,000 clones, with approximately 86% as singletons. V is TRBV5-1 and J is TRBJ1-6, with a weak D call TRBD1 (5 bases). What was sequenced was peripheral blood. The receptor was isolated from a human donor in a cohort sampled during active COVID-19. Written as DNA, the CDR3 is TGCGCCAGCAGCTTGGCGGCAGGGCCCTATAATTCACCCCTCCACTTT. Translation: CASSLAAGPYNSPLHF.